This passage covers 9 T cell receptor beta chains from one sample sequenced in a study of patients and donors after allogeneic stem cell transplantation. TCRdb passed the RT-PCR reads through MiXCR, listing each CDR3 protein once. In the table there are over 350,000 distinct CDR3 sequences, about a sixth of which are singletons. The sample comprised blood, either unsorted or a sorted T cell fraction (not recorded which). Source of these receptors: a human donor who was either an allogeneic HSCT recipient or a stem cell or donor lymphocyte infusion donor (not recorded which). It is not recorded whose cells these are; they may come from a transplant donor.

The chain employs TRBV5-1 and TRBJ2-7; 9 bases line up with TRBD1. The germline V gene has CDR1 SGHRS and CDR2 YFSETQ. This CDR3 contains 15 residues. V lost 4 bases and J lost 2; bases outside the gene matches: 7. The CDR3 here is CASSPKGQGPYEQYF. The CDR3 region has the DNA TGCGCCAGCAGCCCGAAGGGACAGGGTCCCTACGAGCAGTACTTC. The variable domain in full, completed from reference TRBV5-1 and TRBJ2-7, reads KAGVTQTPRYLIKTRGQQVTLSCSPISGHRSVSWYQQTPGQGLQFLFEYFSETQRNKGNFPGRFSGRQFSNSRSEMNVSTLELGDSALYLCASSPKGQGPYEQYFGPGTRLTVT.

This clonotype was seen only a few times. The rearrangement uses TRBV12-3 or TRBV12-4 and TRBJ2-3, with a tentative D call TRBD2 (5 bases). This CDR3 has 16 amino acids. The V and J ends lost 7 bases and 2 bases respectively, with 19 bases between them. The CDR3 loop is CASTLGSLGYTDTQYF. CDR3 DNA: TGTGCCAGCACACTAGGGAGTCTCGGCTACACAGATACGCAGTATTTT.

This clonotype was observed at least ten times. Here the CDR3 reads CASSEFFQGTEAFF. CDR3 nucleotides: TGTGCCAGCAGTGAATTTTTCCAGGGCACTGAAGCTTTCTTT. The chain couples TRBV25-1 to TRBJ1-1, with a weak D call TRBD1 (5 bases). The CDR3 runs 14 residues. Germline V CDR1 and CDR2: MGHDK, SYGVNS. V dropped 1 base and J dropped 4 bases, with 10 bases sitting between them.

In DNA form, the CDR3 reads TGTGCCTGGAGTGCAACTAATGAAAAACTGTTTTTT. It specifies CAWSATNEKLFF. The chain links TRBV30 to TRBJ1-4, with unresolved D. CDR1 and CDR2 from the germline V gene are GTSNPN and SVGIG (reference sequence). V was shortened by 1 base and J by 0 bases, with 0 bases between the two germline ends. The CDR3 has 12 amino acids.

V and J are TRBV12-3 or TRBV12-4 and TRBJ2-7, with TRBD1 matching over 10 bases. Losses at the gene ends were 5 bases for V and 6 bases for J; bases not matched to a gene: 10. The length of the CDR3 is 15 residues. The DNA of the CDR3 is TGTGCCAGCAGTCATCAACGGGACAGGGGAAGCGAGCAGTACTTC. This sequence encodes CASSHQRDRGSEQYF.

The table lists this clonotype with a few counts. The chain couples TRBV27 to TRBJ1-5; D remains unclear. CDR1 is MNHEY, CDR2 SMNVEV, per germline (reference sequence). Trimming took off 7 bases at V and 0 bases at J, with 10 bases between the two ends. The CDR3 runs 14 residues. In DNA, the CDR3 is TGTGCCAGCAACAGCTTGGATAGCAATCAGCCCCAGCATTTT. It encodes CASNSLDSNQPQHF.

This clonotype was detected only a few times. The chain links TRBV20-1 to TRBJ2-7, with TRBD1 as a possible D gene (6 bases). The germline V and J ends were trimmed by 2 bases and 1 base, with 9 bases remaining between them. The CDR3 length is 13 residues. Germline V gene lookup returns CDR1 DFQATT and CDR2 SNEGSKA (reference sequence). CDR3 nucleotides: TGCAGTGCTAGACGTCAGGGGTCCTACGAGCAGTACTTC. Translation: CSARRQGSYEQYF.

This sequence joins TRBV4-1 and TRBJ2-3, with 10 bases lining up with TRBD2. Trimming took 0 bases from V and 0 from J; bases not matched to a gene: 9. Germline assignment: CDR1 MGHRA and CDR2 YSYEKL. CDR3 length equals 19 residues. This CDR3 is CASSQDHLAGDLSTDTQYF. CDR3 in DNA: TGCGCCAGCAGCCAAGATCATCTAGCGGGAGACCTTAGCACAGATACGCAGTATTTT.

This chain uses TRBV6-2 or TRBV6-3 with TRBJ2-1; D is perhaps TRBD1 (5 bases). From germline, CDR1 is MNHEY and CDR2 SVGEGT. V was trimmed by 6 bases and J by 4 bases, leaving 13 bases between them. CDR3 length: 14 amino acids. CDR3 bases: TGTGCCAGCAGCGAATCGACAGTATACAATGAGCAGTTCTTC. Amino acids: CASSESTVYNEQFF.